What follows are 23 T cell receptor beta chains derived from one specimen sequenced in a study of blood T cell repertoires in COVID-19. Some clones are missing from TCRdb's copy, which holds only in-frame ones; the method was immunoSEQ multiplex PCR. The sample consists of about 300,000 clones, over 75% of them appearing once. Sequencing input: PBMCs or T cells enriched from blood (not recorded which). These receptor sequences come from a man between 25 and 39 years old who had recovered from COVID-19.

The chain employs TRBV6-5 and TRBJ1-5, with D hard to call. The germline CDR1 and CDR2 sequences are MNHEY and SVGAGI. Trimming pared 7 bases from V and 7 bases from J, leaving 11 bases between. The length of the CDR3 is 12 residues. The CDR3 coding sequence is TGTGCCAGCAATCGGGTTGGGCAGCCCCAGCATTTT. Its translation: CASNRVGQPQHF.

The CDR3 bases are TGTGCCAGCAGCCTAGGGTACCCGGGGAACTATGGCTACACCTTC. Translation: CASSLGYPGNYGYTF. The V and J genes are TRBV5-6 and TRBJ1-2; D ambiguous. Trimming cost V 4 bases and J 2 bases, with 15 bases left between them. The CDR3 spans 15 residues. Germline V gives CDR1 SGHDT, CDR2 YYEEEE.

The chain carries TRBV29-1 and TRBJ2-2; weak D call: TRBD1 (5 bases). Looked up from germline, CDR1 is SQVTM and CDR2 is ANQGSEA. The length of the CDR3 is 13 residues. This CDR3 reads CSVKSTGLGELFF. The CDR3 DNA reads TGCTCCGTCAAGAGTACAGGTCTCGGGGAGCTGTTTTTT.

This chain uses TRBV5-1 with TRBJ2-2; 11 nucleotides line up with TRBD2. J lost 5 bases, V lost 0 bases, and 6 bases had no gene match. This CDR3 region has 17 residues. The germline CDR1 and CDR2 sequences are SGHRS and YFSETQ. Here the CDR3 DNA reads TGCGCCAGCAGCTTGGTGCTAGCGGGGGGAGAGACCGGGGAGCTGTTTTTT. Translated, it gives CASSLVLAGGETGELFF.

The chain employs TRBV11-1 and TRBJ2-2, with 10 bases fitting TRBD1. In germline, CDR1 is SGHAT, CDR2 FQDESV (reference sequence). The CDR3 extends over 15 amino acids. Trimming cost V 10 bases and J 4 bases; bases outside gene matches: 9. The CDR3 spells CAIPGQGISTGELFF. The CDR3 DNA follows: TGTGCCATCCCGGGACAGGGGATTTCCACCGGGGAGCTGTTTTTT.

The chain uses TRBV10-3 and TRBJ1-1, with TRBD1 identical over 7 bases. Losses at the gene ends were 10 bases for V and 0 bases for J; bases not matched to a gene: 8. The CDR3 is 14 residues long. Germline V gene data show CDR1 as ENHRY and CDR2 as SYGVKD. In nucleotides, the CDR3 is TGTGCCACCGAACAGGGGCCCATGAACACTGAAGCTTTCTTT. Protein: CATEQGPMNTEAFF.

This chain uses TRBV7-2 with TRBJ2-1; 9 nucleotides agree with TRBD1. Germline loops: CDR1 SGHTA, CDR2 FQGNSA. The CDR3 sequence is 14 residues long. The V gene end was trimmed by 8 bases and the J gene end by 1 base; junction bases not matched to a gene: 3. The CDR3 DNA reads as TGTGCCAGCGAGACAGGGGGTTCCTACAATGAGCAGTTCTTC. It codes for CASETGGSYNEQFF.

The chain couples TRBV24-1 to TRBJ2-2; TRBD1 agrees at 10 bases. The V segment lost 2 bases and the J segment 5 bases; nucleotides outside the gene matches: 4. Germline V lookup: CDR1 KGHDR, CDR2 SFDVKD. This CDR3 has 16 residues. This chain's CDR3 is CATSDYGTGVTGELFF. DNA of the CDR3: TGTGCCACCAGTGATTACGGGACAGGGGTAACCGGGGAGCTGTTTTTT.

The chain combines TRBV7-2 with TRBJ1-1; 7 nucleotides agree with TRBD1. The CDR3 length is 15 residues. Germline V CDR1 and CDR2: SGHTA, FQGNSA. With 3 bases clipped from V and 0 bases from J, the junction kept 4 bases outside the gene matches. CDR3 protein: CASSLGQTMNTEAFF. The CDR3 DNA reads TGTGCCAGCAGCTTGGGACAGACGATGAACACTGAAGCTTTCTTT.

This sequence joins TRBV20-1 and TRBJ1-2, with TRBD1 matching over 9 bases. The CDR3 is 14 residues long. Germline lookup yields CDR1 DFQATT and CDR2 SNEGSKA (reference sequence). J was trimmed by 2 bases and V by 6 bases; bases with no gene match: 7. CDR3: CSASTGGLNYGYTF. DNA for the CDR3: TGCAGTGCGAGTACAGGGGGCCTCAACTATGGCTACACCTTC.

The rearrangement uses TRBV25-1 and TRBJ2-7, with a weak D call TRBD1 (5 bases). CDR3 length equals 16 residues. The germline V and J ends were trimmed by 4 bases and 0 bases, with 16 bases remaining between them. CDR1 and CDR2 from the germline V gene are MGHDK and SYGVNS. This CDR3 is CASSANPTANSYEQYF. DNA of the CDR3: TGTGCCAGCAGTGCGAACCCGACAGCGAACTCCTACGAGCAGTACTTC.

The rearrangement uses TRBV5-1 and TRBJ1-1; D not resolved. Trimming shortened V by 4 bases and J by 4 bases, and 11 bases separated the two germline ends. Germline V CDR1 and CDR2: SGHRS, YFSETQ. This CDR3 is 13 amino acids long. The CDR3 sequence is CASSQNPITEAFF. CDR3 coding DNA: TGCGCCAGCAGCCAGAACCCAATCACTGAAGCTTTCTTT.

V gene TRBV27 combines with J gene TRBJ1-2, with 7 nucleotides matching TRBD1. The CDR3 length is 13 residues. In germline, CDR1 is MNHEY, CDR2 SMNVEV (reference sequence). Trimming removed 4 bases from V and 8 bases from J; junction bases left unmatched: 7. CDR3 in amino acids: CASSSDRERGYTF. The CDR3 DNA is TGTGCCAGCAGTTCCGACAGGGAGCGGGGCTACACCTTC.

The chain joins TRBV2 to TRBJ1-3, with D possibly being TRBD1 (6 bases). The CDR3 totals 15 residues. V lost 5 bases to trimming and J lost 0 bases, with 11 bases between them. Germline lookup yields CDR1 SNHLY and CDR2 FYNNEI. Written as DNA, the CDR3 is TGTGCCAGCAGTCGTGACAGGAACTCTGGAAACACCATATATTTT. Its translation: CASSRDRNSGNTIYF.

The V and J genes are TRBV2 and TRBJ1-1; maybe TRBD1 (6 bases). This CDR3 comprises 11 residues. The germline V gene encodes CDR1 SNHLY and CDR2 FYNNEI. V lost 4 bases and J 11 bases, leaving 11 bases between the germline ends. CDR3 coding DNA: TGTGCCAGCAGTGTAGGGACAATCGCTTTCTTT. Protein sequence: CASSVGTIAFF.

In DNA form, the CDR3 reads TGTGCCAGCAGTTCCGACAGTTATTCACCCCTCCACTTT. Its translation is CASSSDSYSPLHF. The chain joins TRBV2 to TRBJ1-6; TRBD1 might be the D (5 bases). CDR1 and CDR2 (germline): SNHLY, FYNNEI. CDR3 length equals 13 residues. Trimming took off 5 bases at V and 8 bases at J, with 10 bases between the two ends.

The chain recombines TRBV24-1 with TRBJ2-1; TRBD2 aligns across 7 bases. The germline CDR1 and CDR2 sequences are KGHDR and SFDVKD. This CDR3 is built from 13 residues. Trimming at V came to 8 bases and at J to 5 bases, leaving 5 bases not matched to a gene. The CDR3 protein is CATTGTTNNEQFF. In nucleotides, the CDR3 is TGTGCCACCACTGGGACTACTAACAATGAGCAGTTCTTC.

The chain has TRBV7-8 and TRBJ2-5; D might be TRBD1 (5 bases). V was pared by 6 bases and J by 4 bases, with 18 bases between. This CDR3 has 15 amino acids. The germline V gene has CDR1 SGHVS and CDR2 FQNEAQ. CDR3 in amino acids: CASSLRGRVRETQYF. The CDR3 DNA sequence: TGTGCCAGCAGTTTAAGGGGTAGGGTCCGAGAGACCCAGTACTTC.

This rearrangement joins TRBV5-1 to TRBJ2-1; 9 bases line up with TRBD2. Looked up from germline, CDR1 is SGHRS and CDR2 is YFSETQ. CDR3 size: 17 residues. The V gene end was trimmed by 5 bases and the J gene end by 4 bases; junction bases not matched to a gene: 13. In nucleotides, the CDR3 is TGCGCCAGCAGACCGGGACTAGCTATTTCCTTGTACAATGAGCAGTTCTTC. The encoded protein is CASRPGLAISLYNEQFF.

There are a few counts of this clone. The rearrangement joins TRBV30 to TRBJ1-6; D possibly corresponds to TRBD1 (6 bases). CDR1 and CDR2 from the germline V gene are GTSNPN and SVGIG (reference sequence). Trimming left V 4 bases short and J 7 bases short, with 17 bases between. This CDR3 spans 15 amino acids. The CDR3 nucleotides are TGTGCCTGGAACACCCCGGGACAAGTAAATTCACCCCTCCACTTT. Residues: CAWNTPGQVNSPLHF.

This clone has a handful of counts. The chain is built from TRBV6-5 and TRBJ2-7; perhaps TRBD1 as D (5 bases). Trimming shortened V by 6 bases and J by 0 bases, and 9 bases separated the two germline ends. Per germline, CDR1 MNHEY and CDR2 SVGAGI. The CDR3 spans 13 residues. CDR3 amino acids: CASSQGSSYEQYF. CDR3 in DNA: TGTGCCAGCAGCCAGGGAAGCTCCTACGAGCAGTACTTC.

The rearrangement uses TRBV6-6 and TRBJ1-2; maybe TRBD1 (6 bases). The length of the CDR3 is 13 residues. Deletions cut 5 bases from V and 4 bases from J, with 11 bases between. The germline CDR1 and CDR2 sequences are MNHNY and SVGAGI (reference sequence). This CDR3 reads CASSRQGSYGYTF. The CDR3, as DNA: TGTGCCAGCAGTCGCCAGGGGTCCTATGGCTACACCTTC.

V and J are TRBV4-3 and TRBJ1-2; 8 bases align to TRBD1. CDR3 length: 15 amino acids. V shed 4 bases and J 4 bases; nucleotides not matched to a gene: 8. Germline V gives CDR1 LGHNA, CDR2 YSLEER. CDR3 sequence (DNA): TGCGCCAGCAGCCTGGACAGGGCTGGTGTCTATGGCTACACCTTC. Translating it yields CASSLDRAGVYGYTF.